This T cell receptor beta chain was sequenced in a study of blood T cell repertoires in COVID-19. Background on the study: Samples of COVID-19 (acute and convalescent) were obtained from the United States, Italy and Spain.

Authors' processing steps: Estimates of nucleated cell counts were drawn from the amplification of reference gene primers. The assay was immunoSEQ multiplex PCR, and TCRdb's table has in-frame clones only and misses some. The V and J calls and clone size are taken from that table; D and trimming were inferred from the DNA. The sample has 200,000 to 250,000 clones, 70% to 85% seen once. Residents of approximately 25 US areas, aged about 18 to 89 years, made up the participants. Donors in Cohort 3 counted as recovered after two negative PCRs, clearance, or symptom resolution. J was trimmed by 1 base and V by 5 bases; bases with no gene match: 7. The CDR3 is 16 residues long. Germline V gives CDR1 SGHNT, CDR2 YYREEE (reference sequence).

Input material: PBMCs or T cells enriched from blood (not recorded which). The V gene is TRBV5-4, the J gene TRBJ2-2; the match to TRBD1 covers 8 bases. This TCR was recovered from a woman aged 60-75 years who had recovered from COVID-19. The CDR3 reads CASRPTGDVNTGELFF. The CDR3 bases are TGTGCCAGCAGGCCGACAGGGGACGTGAACACCGGGGAGCTGTTTTTT.